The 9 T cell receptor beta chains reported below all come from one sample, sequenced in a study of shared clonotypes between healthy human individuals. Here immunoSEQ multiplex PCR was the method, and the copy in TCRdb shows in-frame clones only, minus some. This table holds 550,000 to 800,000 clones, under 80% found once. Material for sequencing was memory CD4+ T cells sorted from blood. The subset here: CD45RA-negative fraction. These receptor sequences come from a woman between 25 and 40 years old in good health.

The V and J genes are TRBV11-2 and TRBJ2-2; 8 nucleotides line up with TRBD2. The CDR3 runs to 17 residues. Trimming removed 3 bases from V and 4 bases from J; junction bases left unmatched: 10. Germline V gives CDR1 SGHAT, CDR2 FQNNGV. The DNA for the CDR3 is TGTGCCAGCAGCTTCCCAGGGCGGGGGGAAACCACCGGGGAGCTGTTTTTT. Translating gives CASSFPGRGETTGELFF.

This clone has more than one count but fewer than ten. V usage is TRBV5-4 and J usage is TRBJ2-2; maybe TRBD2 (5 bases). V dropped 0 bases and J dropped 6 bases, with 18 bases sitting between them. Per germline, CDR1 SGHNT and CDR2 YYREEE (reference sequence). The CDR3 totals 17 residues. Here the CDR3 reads CASSLGGGSEVAGELFF. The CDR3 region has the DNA TGTGCCAGCAGCTTGGGGGGTGGTAGCGAGGTCGCCGGGGAGCTGTTTTTT.

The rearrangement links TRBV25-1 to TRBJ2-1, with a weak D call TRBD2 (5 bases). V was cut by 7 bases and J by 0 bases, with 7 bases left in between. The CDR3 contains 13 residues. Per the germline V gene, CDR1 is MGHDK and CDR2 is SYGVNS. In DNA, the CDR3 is TGTGCCAGCATAGCGTTCTCCTACAATGAGCAGTTCTTC. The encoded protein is CASIAFSYNEQFF.

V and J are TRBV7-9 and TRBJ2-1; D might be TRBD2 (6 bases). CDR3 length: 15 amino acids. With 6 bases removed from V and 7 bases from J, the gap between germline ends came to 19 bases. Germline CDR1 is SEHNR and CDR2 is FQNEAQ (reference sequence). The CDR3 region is CASSFDWGVGNEQFF. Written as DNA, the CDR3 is TGTGCCAGCAGTTTCGACTGGGGGGTGGGTAATGAGCAGTTCTTC.

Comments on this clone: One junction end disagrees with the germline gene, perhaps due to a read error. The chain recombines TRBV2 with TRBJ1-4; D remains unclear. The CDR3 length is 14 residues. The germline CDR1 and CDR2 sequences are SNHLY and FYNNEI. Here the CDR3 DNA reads TGTGCCAGCACTGAACGGGGTTCAAATGAAAAACTGTTTTTT. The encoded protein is CASTERGSNEKLFF.

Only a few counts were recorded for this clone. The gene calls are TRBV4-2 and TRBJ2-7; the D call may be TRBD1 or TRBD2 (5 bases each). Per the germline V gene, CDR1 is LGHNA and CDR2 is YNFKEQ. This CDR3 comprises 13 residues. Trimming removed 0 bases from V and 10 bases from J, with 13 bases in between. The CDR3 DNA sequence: TGTGCCAGCAGCCAAGAGAGGGGTCGGGTTCAGTACTTC. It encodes CASSQERGRVQYF.

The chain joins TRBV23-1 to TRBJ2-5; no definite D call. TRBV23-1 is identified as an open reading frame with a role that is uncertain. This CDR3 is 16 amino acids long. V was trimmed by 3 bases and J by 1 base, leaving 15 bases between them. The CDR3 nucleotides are TGCGCCAGCAGTCATCTAAGCAGACACCCCCAAGAGACCCAGTACTTC. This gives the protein CASSHLSRHPQETQYF.

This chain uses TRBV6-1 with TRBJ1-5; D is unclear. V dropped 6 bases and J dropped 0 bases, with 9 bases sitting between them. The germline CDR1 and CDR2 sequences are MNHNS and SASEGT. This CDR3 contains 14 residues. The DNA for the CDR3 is TGTGCCAGCAGCCCCGACCCTAGCAATCAGCCCCAGCATTTT. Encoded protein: CASSPDPSNQPQHF.

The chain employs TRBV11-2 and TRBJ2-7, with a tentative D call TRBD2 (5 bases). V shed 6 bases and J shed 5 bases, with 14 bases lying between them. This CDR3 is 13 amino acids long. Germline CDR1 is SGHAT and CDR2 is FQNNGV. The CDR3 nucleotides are TGTGCCAGCAGAAAATTGGGGAGTAACGAGCAGTACTTC. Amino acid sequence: CASRKLGSNEQYF.